The 16 T cell receptor beta chains given below trace back to one sample, sequenced in a study of beta chain features in type 1 diabetes. The investigators reverse transcribed all of the isolated RNA, so they sequenced expressed TCRB transcripts. Data came from immunoSEQ multiplex PCR; TCRdb stores just in-frame clones and leaves some out. The sample lists 450,000 or so clones, over 9.5% occurring once. Sequencing was performed on naive CD4+ T cells from blood. The receptors stem from a woman aged 18-29 years in good health.

This clone was counted a few times. The chain uses TRBV7-2 and TRBJ2-2, with 10 bases lining up with TRBD1. The length of the CDR3 is 16 residues. Trimming cost V 4 bases and J 5 bases; bases outside gene matches: 7. Germline V lookup: CDR1 SGHTA, CDR2 FQGNSA. The CDR3 nucleotides are TGTGCCAGCAGCTCACGGGACAGGGGATATACCGGGGAGCTGTTTTTT. It encodes CASSSRDRGYTGELFF.

In this sample, this clone turned up a few times. This chain uses TRBV15 with TRBJ1-4; no clear D gene. Between the trimmed V and J ends, which lost 0 bases and 8 bases, there was a span of 10 bases. The length of the CDR3 is 14 residues. Per the germline V gene, CDR1 is LNHNV and CDR2 is YYDKDF (reference sequence). CDR3 DNA sequence: TGTGCCACCAGCAGAGATGGCCTAGGGGAAAAACTGTTTTTT. Encoded protein: CATSRDGLGEKLFF.

A few counts support this clone. J is TRBJ1-1 and V is TRBV7-9, with D uncertain. The V end was cut by 1 base, the J end by 7 bases, with 7 bases between. CDR3 length: 12 residues. Per germline, CDR1 SEHNR and CDR2 FQNEAQ (reference sequence). This chain's CDR3 is CASSLVPHEAFF. CDR3 in DNA: TGTGCCAGCAGCTTAGTGCCCCATGAAGCTTTCTTT.

This clone was detected only a few times. The chain is built from TRBV4-1 and TRBJ1-6; the match to TRBD1 covers 7 bases. The V and J ends lost 1 base and 7 bases, in that order; junction bases with no gene match: 7. The germline CDR1 and CDR2 sequences are MGHRA and YSYEKL. The length of the CDR3 is 16 residues. The CDR3 sequence: CASSQVLAGGNSPLHF. Here the CDR3 DNA reads TGCGCCAGCAGCCAAGTTCTCGCAGGGGGAAATTCACCCCTCCACTTT.

This clone was observed a handful of times. The chain carries TRBV6-5 and TRBJ1-5; 8 bases line up with TRBD1. The V gene's germline CDR1 is MNHEY and CDR2 SVGAGI. V gave up 1 base and J gave up 4 bases; unmatched junction bases: 6. The CDR3 is 16 residues long. The CDR3 sequence is CASSYYRGQGNQPQHF. The CDR3 DNA follows: TGTGCCAGCAGTTACTACCGCGGACAGGGAAATCAGCCCCAGCATTTT.

In this sample, this clone turned up a few times. Likely a read error: the CDR3 ends without its conserved phenylalanine or tryptophan. It is unclear where the CDR3 begins or ends on the DNA, so no DNA is shown, and the CDR3 is as TCRdb lists it. The V and J genes are TRBV7-9 and TRBJ1-1. Germline V gene lookup returns CDR1 SEHNR and CDR2 FQNEAQ (reference sequence). Inclusive of both ends, the CDR3 amounts to 8 amino acids. The CDR3 protein is CASSPGPI.

There are a few counts of this clone. The chain employs TRBV30 and TRBJ2-2; TRBD1 matches 7 bases. The CDR3 has 15 amino acids. Trimming removed 3 bases from V and 4 bases from J; junction bases left unmatched: 8. Germline V gene sequence: CDR1 GTSNPN, CDR2 SVGIG (reference sequence). CDR3 bases: TGTGCCTGGAGAACGACAGGGTCGGGCACCGGGGAGCTGTTTTTT. This translates into CAWRTTGSGTGELFF.

This clone has just a few counts. V is TRBV7-9 and J is TRBJ1-1; D not resolved. Deletions cut 4 bases from V and 5 bases from J, with 14 bases between. In germline, CDR1 is SEHNR, CDR2 FQNEAQ (reference sequence). The CDR3 runs 14 residues. The CDR3 DNA follows: TGTGCCAGCAGCTCCGGGTCGGCTGGGACTGAAGCTTTCTTT. It encodes CASSSGSAGTEAFF.

The chain has TRBV20-1 and TRBJ1-2; D is unresolved. CDR1 is DFQATT and CDR2 is SNEGSKA in the germline V gene (reference sequence). The CDR3 extends over 11 amino acids. The V and J ends lost 3 bases and 6 bases respectively, with 8 bases between them. The CDR3 sequence is CSASERDGYTF. The CDR3 DNA reads as TGCAGTGCTAGTGAGCGCGATGGCTACACCTTC.

V is TRBV9 and J is TRBJ1-4; D gene unclear. V lost 2 bases and J 4 bases, leaving 6 bases between the germline ends. The germline V gene has CDR1 SGDLS and CDR2 YYNGEE. This CDR3 is built from 13 residues. The DNA for the CDR3 is TGTGCCAGCAGCGTCGGAATTAATGAAAAACTGTTTTTT. This translates into CASSVGINEKLFF.

This clone has only a few counts. The rearrangement links TRBV4-3 to TRBJ2-1; D ambiguous. Germline V gene sequence: CDR1 LGHNA, CDR2 YSLEER. The CDR3 length is 16 residues. V shed 1 base and J shed 4 bases, with 14 bases lying between them. The CDR3 spells CASSQVKSVRYNEQFF. CDR3 DNA: TGCGCCAGCAGCCAAGTGAAATCAGTCAGGTACAATGAGCAGTTCTTC.

In its sample, this clone was seen a few times. The chain links TRBV15 to TRBJ1-6; 9 bases align to TRBD1. V lost 8 bases, J lost 14 bases, and 16 bases stayed unmatched. Germline loops: CDR1 LNHNV, CDR2 YYDKDF (reference sequence). This CDR3 is built from 15 residues. The CDR3 loop is CATADRGQGSETLHF. The CDR3 DNA reads as TGTGCCACCGCCGACAGGGGACAGGGCTCTGAAACCCTCCACTTT.

This clone was picked up a small number of times. This rearrangement joins TRBV9 to TRBJ2-1, with unresolved D. V lost 1 base and J lost 7, with 18 bases in between. Germline CDR1 and CDR2: SGDLS and YYNGEE. This CDR3 contains 16 residues. CDR3 residues: CASSVSIGPPGNEQFF. The DNA of the CDR3 is TGTGCCAGCAGCGTATCAATTGGTCCACCGGGTAATGAGCAGTTCTTC.

The rearrangement uses TRBV9 and TRBJ2-3, with D uncertain. The CDR3 consists of 12 residues. Trimming removed 1 base at V and 5 bases at J, with 5 bases between. CDR1 is SGDLS and CDR2 is YYNGEE in the germline V gene. The CDR3 here is CASSVQEDTQYF. The CDR3 nucleotides read TGTGCCAGCAGCGTACAAGAAGATACGCAGTATTTT.

J is TRBJ2-5 and V is TRBV5-4, with a weak D call TRBD1 (6 bases). The CDR3 extends over 14 amino acids. Germline CDR1 SGHNT, CDR2 YYREEE (reference sequence). The V and J ends lost 6 bases and 5 bases respectively, with 17 bases between them. The CDR3 DNA is TGTGCCAGCACCATGGGGGCGAGGGTTGAGACCCAGTACTTC. Protein product: CASTMGARVETQYF. Full variable domain (rest looked up from reference TRBV5-4 and TRBJ2-5): ETGVTQSPTHLIKTRGQQVTLRCSSQSGHNTVSWYQQALGQGPQFIFQYYREEENGRGNFPPRFSGLQFPNYSSELNVNALELDDSALYLCASTMGARVETQYFGPGTRLLVL.

This clone was picked up a small number of times. V is TRBV7-2 and J is TRBJ2-2; tentatively, D is TRBD2 (6 bases). Trimming took 5 bases from V and 7 from J, leaving 17 bases between them. The CDR3 extends over 15 amino acids. Germline assignment: CDR1 SGHTA and CDR2 FQGNSA. The CDR3 spells CASSRTLASHGELFF. The CDR3 DNA reads as TGTGCCAGCAGCAGGACTCTAGCGTCCCACGGGGAGCTGTTTTTT.